This T cell receptor beta chain was observed in a study of blood T cell repertoires in COVID-19. Turning to the study itself: The United States, Italy and Spain were the sources of the acute and convalescent COVID-19 samples. PBMCs, B-cell-depleted T cells, or T cells were the source of the cDNA or gDNA that made up the material.

Trimming shortened V by 5 bases and J by 8 bases, and 15 bases separated the two germline ends. CDR1 SGHVS and CDR2 FQNEAQ come from the germline V gene. There are 13 residues in the CDR3. Under the authors' procedure: From reference gene primer amplification, estimates of nucleated cell counts were derived. Sequenced by immunoSEQ multiplex PCR; TCRdb stores in-frame clones only, minus some. That table gives V, J and clone size, and the DNA gave D and trimming. The sample lists fewer than 350,000 clones; approximately 81% were seen once. The TCR sequence derives from a woman in her 30s who had been exposed to COVID-19. The chain couples TRBV7-8 to TRBJ1-2; D possibly corresponds to TRBD1 (6 bases). Sequencing was performed on PBMCs or T cells enriched from blood (not recorded which). CDR3 nucleotides: TGTGCCAGCAGCCCGGGACACCTGTCGGGCTACACCTTC. It codes for CASSPGHLSGYTF.